The present TCR beta chain was sequenced within a study of blood T cell repertoires in COVID-19. Study details: Samples representing acute and convalescent COVID-19 were sourced from the United States, Italy and Spain. The analysed material was cDNA or gDNA that came from T cells, B-cell-depleted T cells, or PBMCs.

Original handling: Using reference gene primer amplification, nucleated cell counts were estimated. Clones were read by immunoSEQ multiplex PCR, and TCRdb kept only the in-frame ones, dropping some. V, J and clone size are those of that table, while D and trimming were read from the DNA. The sample records roughly 85,000 clones, more than 80% being singletons. This CDR3 spans 14 amino acids. V lost 0 bases to trimming and J lost 5 bases, with 7 bases between them. The germline CDR1 and CDR2 sequences are LNHNV and YYDKDF (reference sequence). The TCR was taken from a middle-aged man with active or convalescent COVID-19. The rearrangement uses TRBV15 and TRBJ2-2; D is undetermined. The sequenced sample consisted of peripheral blood. Written as DNA, the CDR3 is TGTGCCACCAGCAGAGATTCATTTACCGGGGAGCTGTTTTTT. This sequence encodes CATSRDSFTGELFF.